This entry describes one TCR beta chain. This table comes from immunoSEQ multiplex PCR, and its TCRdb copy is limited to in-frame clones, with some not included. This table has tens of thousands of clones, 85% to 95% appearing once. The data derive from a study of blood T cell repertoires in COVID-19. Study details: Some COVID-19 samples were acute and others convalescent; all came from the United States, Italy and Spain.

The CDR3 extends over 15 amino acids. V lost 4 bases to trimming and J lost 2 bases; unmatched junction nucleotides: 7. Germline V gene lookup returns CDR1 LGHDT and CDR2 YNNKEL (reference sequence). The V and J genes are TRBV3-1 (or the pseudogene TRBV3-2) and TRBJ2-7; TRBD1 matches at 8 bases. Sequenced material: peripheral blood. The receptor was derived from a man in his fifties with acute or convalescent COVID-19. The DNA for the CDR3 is TGTGCCAGCAGCCTCACCAGGACAGGGACCTACGAGCAGTACTTC. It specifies CASSLTRTGTYEQYF.